This TCR beta chain was found in a study of blood T cells in healthy people across ages. Primers used in a second PCR of about 6 to 11 cycles were a sample-barcoded 5' primer and a J-beta primer mix. MiXCR was run by TCRdb on the 5' RACE reads, yielding one entry per CDR3 protein. This sample has hundreds of thousands of distinct CDR3 sequences, with 55% to 65% found just once. This clonotype was seen only a few times. The germline CDR1 and CDR2 sequences are LGHNA and YNFKEQ. The CDR3 is made up of 15 amino acids. After removal of 2 bases from V and 5 bases from J, the junction contained 6 bases not matched to a gene.

The gene calls are TRBV4-2 and TRBJ2-5, with 9 nucleotides matching TRBD1. The sequence derives from a man aged 30-40 years in good health. Input material: blood. CDR3 coding DNA: TGTGCCAGCAGCCAATCCACAGGGGGCGGTGAGACCCAGTACTTC. Protein: CASSQSTGGGETQYF.